Included here is one TCR beta chain sequence, with context. What it recognizes is unknown. This sample was taken from a study of cytomegalovirus exposure and HLA in healthy donors. Study observations and caveats: An ancestry cluster, one associated with Asian ancestry, reportedly showed fewer N-insertions than the roughly 610-donor mean in a later analysis. V segments that were indistinguishable, TRBV6-2 and TRBV6-3 among them, were omitted from analysis. For presence/absence analyses, sequencing depth was assumed to be roughly uniform across donors. In vitro, a few CMV-associated chains proved specific for CMV antigens.

It was with 60 Vbeta and 13 Jbeta primers that the PCR ran. Libraries were prepared by immunoSEQ multiplex PCR; TCRdb keeps only in-frame clonotypes and omits some of them. The table lists 170,000 or so clones, 65% to 85% of them singletons. The CDR3 runs 15 residues. Germline lookup yields CDR1 GTSNPN and CDR2 SVGIG (reference sequence). Germline trimming cut 2 bases from V and 8 bases from J; bases unmatched to any gene: 11. The clonotype was recovered from a male donor in good health and CMV-seropositive. The sample taken for sequencing was PBMCs. This chain connects TRBV30 to TRBJ1-4; 7 nucleotides agree with TRBD1. This CDR3 is CAWSPATGSREKLFF. The CDR3 DNA sequence: TGTGCCTGGAGTCCCGCGACAGGGTCGCGCGAAAAACTGTTTTTT.